One sample yielded the 20 T cell receptor beta chains listed below, sequenced in a study of T cell responses to AZD1222 COVID-19 vaccine. The method was immunoSEQ multiplex PCR; TCRdb's version includes in-frame clones alone and lacks a portion of them. The profile shows some 110,000 clones, 70% to 90% of them singletons. The starting material was peripheral blood, obtained 28 days after the second AZD1222 dose. These receptor sequences come from an adult who received the AZD1222 COVID-19 vaccine.

This chain connects TRBV2 to TRBJ1-5, with TRBD1 matching over 8 bases. CDR1 is SNHLY and CDR2 is FYNNEI in the germline V gene. The CDR3 consists of 16 residues. V lost 7 bases to trimming and J lost 4 bases; unmatched junction nucleotides: 12. In DNA form, the CDR3 reads TGTGCCAGCATGGACAGGGAGGGATTAAAAAATCAGCCCCAGCATTTT. Protein sequence: CASMDREGLKNQPQHF. The full variable domain, its missing parts supplied by reference TRBV2 and TRBJ1-5, is EPEVTQTPSHQVTQMGQEVILRCVPISNHLYFYWYRQILGQKVEFLVSFYNNEISEKSEIFDDQFSVERPDGSNFTLKIRSTKLEDSAMYFCASMDREGLKNQPQHFGDGTRLSIL.

V and J are TRBV5-3 and TRBJ2-7, with 9 bases that match TRBD2. TRBV5-3 is an ORF; its function is uncertain. The CDR3 length is 14 residues. V was pared by 3 bases and J by 2 bases, with 3 bases of the junction left unmatched. This chain's CDR3 is CARSWTSVPYEQYF. In DNA form, the CDR3 reads TGTGCCAGAAGCTGGACTAGCGTACCCTACGAGCAGTACTTC.

The chain combines TRBV30 with TRBJ1-2; the D gene is possibly TRBD1 (5 bases). The CDR3 runs 13 residues. From germline, CDR1 is GTSNPN and CDR2 SVGIG (reference sequence). The ends were cut back, 4 bases at V and 2 bases at J, with 11 bases in the middle. The chain's CDR3 is CAWNRPGNYGYTF. CDR3 in DNA: TGTGCCTGGAATAGGCCAGGGAACTATGGCTACACCTTC.

This chain uses TRBV5-1 with TRBJ1-6; D perhaps matches TRBD1 (5 bases). The CDR3 is made up of 15 amino acids. Germline V CDR1 and CDR2: SGHRS, YFSETQ. V was trimmed by 0 bases and J by 8 bases, leaving 12 bases between them. The CDR3 here is CASSLVGALDSPLHF. The CDR3, as DNA: TGCGCCAGCAGCTTGGTTGGGGCGTTGGATTCACCCCTCCACTTT.

The rearrangement links TRBV11-2 to TRBJ2-3; D ambiguous. Per germline, CDR1 SGHAT and CDR2 FQNNGV. Trimming stripped 0 bases from V and 5 bases from J, with 12 bases between. The CDR3 contains 15 residues. The CDR3 loop is CASSLDPGSIDTQYF. CDR3 coding DNA: TGTGCCAGCAGCTTAGATCCGGGTTCGATAGATACGCAGTATTTT.

V and J are TRBV5-5 and TRBJ1-4, with D perhaps matching TRBD1 (5 bases). V was clipped by 4 bases and J by 3 bases, with 16 bases between them. Germline lookup yields CDR1 SGHKS and CDR2 YYEKEE (reference sequence). This CDR3 region has 16 residues. This CDR3 reads CASSTRSGTANEKLFF. The CDR3 nucleotides are TGTGCCAGCAGCACCCGCTCCGGGACGGCTAATGAAAAACTGTTTTTT. The variable domain in full, completed from reference TRBV5-5 and TRBJ1-4, reads DAGVTQSPTHLIKTRGQQVTLRCSPISGHKSVSWYQQVLGQGPQFIFQYYEKEERGRGNFPDRFSARQFPNYSSELNVNALLLGDSALYLCASSTRSGTANEKLFFGSGTQLSVL.

This chain links TRBV21-1 with TRBJ2-7. TRBV21-1 is a known pseudogene. This CDR3 is 14 amino acids long. CDR3 loop: CASSKLWGSYEQYF. As DNA, the CDR3 is TGTGCCAGCAGCAAATTGTGGGGGTCCTACGAGCAGTACTTC.

V gene TRBV30 combines with J gene TRBJ1-2; a weak D match, TRBD1 (5 bases). Trimming pared 2 bases from V and 8 bases from J, leaving 24 bases between. Germline-derived CDR1 and CDR2 are GTSNPN and SVGIG (reference sequence). The CDR3 runs to 16 residues. CDR3 sequence reads: CAWSYMTGTGTNGYTF. The CDR3 DNA follows: TGTGCCTGGAGTTACATGACCGGGACGGGGACTAACGGCTACACCTTC.

In its sample, this clone was seen once. The chain is built from TRBV6-1 and TRBJ1-2; D remains ambiguous. Germline CDR1 MNHNS, CDR2 SASEGT. CDR3 length: 14 residues. V dropped 1 base and J dropped 6 bases, with 12 bases sitting between them. The CDR3 here is CASSEDYEENGYTF. Written as DNA, the CDR3 is TGTGCCAGCAGTGAAGATTATGAAGAAAATGGCTACACCTTC.

The V gene is TRBV28, the J gene TRBJ1-2, with a weak D call TRBD1 (5 bases). CDR1 is MDHEN and CDR2 is SYDVKM in the germline V gene. V was trimmed by 8 bases and J by 8 bases, leaving 24 bases between them. The CDR3 is 15 residues long. For the CDR3, the DNA is TGTGCCAGCCGCGGGGCCGGAGCTGAGGGGATGGGCTACACCTTC. Its translation: CASRGAGAEGMGYTF.

This chain uses TRBV10-3 with TRBJ1-4; TRBD1 matches 7 bases. The CDR3 is 17 amino acids. In germline, CDR1 is ENHRY, CDR2 SYGVKD. V shed 11 bases and J 6 bases; nucleotides not matched to a gene: 21. CDR3 sequence: CASAPYGQAPRDEKLFF. Here the CDR3 DNA reads TGTGCCTCCGCCCCCTACGGACAGGCCCCGCGGGATGAAAAACTGTTTTTT.

The chain is built from TRBV5-1 and TRBJ1-2, with a possible D match to TRBD1 (6 bases). V lost 0 bases and J lost 4, with 7 bases in between. The CDR3 length is 13 residues. CDR1 is SGHRS, CDR2 YFSETQ, per germline. In nucleotides, the CDR3 is TGCGCCAGCAGCTTGGGAGGGGGCTATGGCTACACCTTC. It encodes CASSLGGGYGYTF.

This chain uses TRBV23-1 with TRBJ1-3; a weak D match, TRBD1 (5 bases). TRBV23-1 falls under the ORF class, with uncertain function. The CDR3 has 14 residues. Trimming left V 5 bases short and J 0 bases short, with 8 bases between. The CDR3 coding sequence is TGCGCCAGCAGTATGGGGGGCTCTGGAAACACCATATATTTT. It encodes CASSMGGSGNTIYF.

This clone was found once. The chain uses TRBV20-1 and TRBJ2-7; 9 positions agree with TRBD2. CDR3 length: 14 residues. Germline V gives CDR1 DFQATT, CDR2 SNEGSKA (reference sequence). After removal of 3 bases from V and 3 bases from J, the junction contained 6 bases not matched to a gene. The CDR3 sequence is CSASLAGDIYEQYF. The CDR3 coding sequence is TGCAGTGCTAGTTTAGCGGGGGACATCTACGAGCAGTACTTC.

V gene TRBV7-3 combines with J gene TRBJ2-7, with TRBD2 as a possible D gene (6 bases). The V end was cut by 2 bases, the J end by 2 bases, with 19 bases between. Germline V gene data show CDR1 as SGHTA and CDR2 as FQGTGA. The CDR3 has 17 amino acids. This chain's CDR3 is CASSLGSGGVGTYEQYF. The CDR3, as DNA: TGTGCCAGCAGCTTAGGTTCGGGCGGGGTTGGAACCTACGAGCAGTACTTC. Full variable domain (missing parts from reference TRBV7-3 and TRBJ2-7): GAGVSQTPSNKVTEKGKYVELRCDPISGHTALYWYRQSLGQGPEFLIYFQGTGAADDSGLPNDRFFAVRPEGSVSTLKIQRTERGDSAVYLCASSLGSGGVGTYEQYFGPGTRLTVT.

This chain connects TRBV28 to TRBJ1-6; D not certain. The CDR3 sequence is 11 residues long. Trimming stripped 8 bases from V and 1 base from J, with 0 bases between. Germline CDR1 MDHEN, CDR2 SYDVKM. DNA of the CDR3: TGTGCCAGCTCCTATAATTCACCCCTCCACTTT. Its protein is CASSYNSPLHF.

Here the CDR3 DNA reads TGTGCCATCGGCGGACATGATAATTCACCCCTCCACTTT. This encodes CAIGGHDNSPLHF. The chain uses TRBV10-3 and TRBJ1-6; TRBD1 might be the D (5 bases). CDR1 is ENHRY and CDR2 is SYGVKD in the germline V gene. The CDR3 has 13 residues. Trimming took off 8 bases at V and 5 bases at J, with 10 bases between the two ends.

A single count supports this clone. The chain links TRBV28 to TRBJ2-7; D possibly matches TRBD1 or TRBD2 (5 bases each). Per the germline V gene, CDR1 is MDHEN and CDR2 is SYDVKM. The V end lost 3 bases, the J end lost 2 bases, and 14 bases lay between the germline ends. The CDR3 consists of 15 residues. The CDR3, as DNA: TGTGCCAGCAGTTTTACGGGGCGGAGTACCTACGAGCAGTACTTC. This sequence encodes CASSFTGRSTYEQYF.

The chain recombines TRBV7-9 with TRBJ2-1; a weak D match, TRBD1 (5 bases). The CDR3 loop spans 12 amino acids. V lost 5 bases and J 6 bases, leaving 8 bases between the germline ends. From germline, CDR1 is SEHNR and CDR2 FQNEAQ (reference sequence). The CDR3 sequence is CASSRQFNEQFF. CDR3 sequence (DNA): TGTGCCAGCAGCCGACAGTTCAATGAGCAGTTCTTC.

As DNA, the CDR3 is TGTGCCAGCAGCATTTCGACTAGCGGGAGGTCAGATACGCAGTATTTT. As protein: CASSISTSGRSDTQYF. The V gene is TRBV9, the J gene TRBJ2-3, with 13 bases identical to TRBD2. Looked up from germline, CDR1 is SGDLS and CDR2 is YYNGEE. The CDR3 extends over 16 amino acids. V dropped 4 bases and J dropped 4; count of bases not matched to a gene: 6.